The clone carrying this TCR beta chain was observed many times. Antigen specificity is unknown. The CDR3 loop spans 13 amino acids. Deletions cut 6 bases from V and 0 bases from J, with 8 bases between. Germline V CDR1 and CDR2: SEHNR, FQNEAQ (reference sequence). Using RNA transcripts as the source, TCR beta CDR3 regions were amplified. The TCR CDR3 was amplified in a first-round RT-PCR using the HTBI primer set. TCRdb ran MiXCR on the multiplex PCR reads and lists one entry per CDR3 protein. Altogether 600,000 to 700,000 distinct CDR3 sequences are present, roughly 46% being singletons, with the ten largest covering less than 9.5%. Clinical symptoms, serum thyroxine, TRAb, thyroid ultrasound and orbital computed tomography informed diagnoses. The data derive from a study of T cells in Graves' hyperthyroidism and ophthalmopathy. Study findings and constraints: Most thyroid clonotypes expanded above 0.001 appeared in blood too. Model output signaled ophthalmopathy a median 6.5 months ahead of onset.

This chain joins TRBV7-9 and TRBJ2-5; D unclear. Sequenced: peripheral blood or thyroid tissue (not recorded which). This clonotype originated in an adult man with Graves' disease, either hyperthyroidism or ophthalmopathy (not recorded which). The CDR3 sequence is CASRDGHQETQYF. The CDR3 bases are TGTGCCAGCAGGGACGGACACCAAGAGACCCAGTACTTC.